This T cell receptor beta chain comes out of a study of tumor-infiltrating lymphocytes in primary liver carcinoma. About the study: The tumors, T1-T3 N0M0 lesions, were roughly 4.2 to 11 cm across.

TCR beta cDNA was reverse-transcribed from roughly 0.45 ug of total RNA. The reaction used a constant-region primer and ProtoScript II reverse transcriptase. Generation of the TCR beta libraries relied on three nested multiplex PCR rounds using slightly modified ARM-PCR. A C-beta reverse primer was combined with TRBV1-TRBV30 forward primers in the first two PCR rounds, and each round had 10 cycles. TCRdb re-called the multiplex PCR reads with MiXCR, one entry per CDR3 protein. There are about 330,000 distinct CDR3 sequences in the sample; almost 65% occur only once, and about 6% lies in the top ten. It was unsorted whole blood that yielded blood RNA, and germline DNA was also extracted. Preoperatively, roughly 4 milliliters of peripheral blood were collected. Overall study results and limits: Overlap in tumor-adjacent and tumor-blood pairs fell below that of tumor region pairs. In the absence of sorting, bulk samples left CD4+ and CD8+ repertoires uncompared.

Notes on this clonotype: Its antigen is still unknown. A read error is possible here, since a much larger clone lies one base away.

The CDR3 covers 13 residues. Deletions cut 5 bases from V and 6 bases from J, with 11 bases between. Germline-derived CDR1 and CDR2 are MNHEY and SVGEGT. The specimen sequenced was peripheral blood. V and J are TRBV6-2 or TRBV6-3 and TRBJ2-1; TRBD1 or TRBD2 may be the D gene (5 bases each). The TCR was taken from a man aged 35-49 years with primary liver carcinoma and hepatitis B virus infection. DNA for the CDR3: TGTGCCAGCAGTACTATAGGGACCAATGAGCAGTTCTTC. Translation gives CASSTIGTNEQFF.